This entry features one T cell receptor beta chain sequence. This record belongs to a study of T cell responses to AZD1222 COVID-19 vaccine. This CDR3 contains 14 residues. V lost 4 bases to trimming and J lost 3 bases; unmatched junction nucleotides: 5. CDR1 is SGHNT, CDR2 YYREEE, per germline (reference sequence). Generated by immunoSEQ multiplex PCR, the TCRdb table keeps only in-frame clones and is missing some. The sample yields just under 95,000 clones, more than 70% seen once. The V and J genes are TRBV5-4 and TRBJ1-2; 8 positions agree with TRBD1. Sequenced material: peripheral blood, taken on day 0 of AZD1222 vaccination. The receptor comes from an adult in good health. This chain's CDR3 is CASSLMGQDYGYTF. CDR3 coding DNA: TGTGCCAGCAGCCTGATGGGACAGGACTATGGCTACACCTTC.